The 21 T cell receptor beta chains in this list originate from one sample, sequenced in a study of vaccination effects on CD4 cells after COVID-19. These TCRs' antigens remain unknown. The table came from immunoSEQ multiplex PCR; TCRdb's copy has only in-frame clones and leaves some out. The sample lists approximately 28,000 clones, roughly 76% occurring once. Pools of viral peptides were used by the ViraFEST assay to expand antigen-specific CD4+ T cells ahead of sequencing. Following 10 days of culture, CD4+ T cells were isolated. Vaccination of participants consisted of two doses of either the BNT162b2 or mRNA-1273 vaccine. This sample comprised CD4+ T cells from PBMCs cultured with SARS-CoV-2 spike peptides, obtained after COVID-19 vaccination. The receptors derive from a human donor who received a COVID-19 vaccine. Some clones in this sample may be carry-over from other donors' samples.

The rearrangement links TRBV24-1 to TRBJ2-1, with 10 nucleotides matching TRBD1. Per the germline V gene, CDR1 is KGHDR and CDR2 is SFDVKD. V was pared by 4 bases and J by 4 bases, with 3 bases of the junction left unmatched. This CDR3 contains 15 residues. The CDR3 DNA reads TGTGCCACCAGTGAACCGGGACAGGGGTACAATGAGCAGTTCTTC. Residues: CATSEPGQGYNEQFF.

CDR3 DNA: TGCGCCAGCAGCCTGATAGCGGGGGGGCCGGGTACCGGGGAGCTGTTTTTT. Translation: CASSLIAGGPGTGELFF. The chain joins TRBV5-1 to TRBJ2-2; 11 positions match TRBD2. The junction had 10 bases not matched to a gene; V was cut back by 4 bases and J by 5 bases. Germline CDR1 is SGHRS and CDR2 is YFSETQ. This CDR3 comprises 17 residues.

This chain joins TRBV5-6 and TRBJ1-1; the D is unclear. Trimming removed 2 bases at V and 0 bases at J, with 11 bases between. The CDR3 totals 15 residues. Looked up from germline, CDR1 is SGHDT and CDR2 is YYEEEE. The CDR3, as DNA: TGTGCCAGCAGCTTCCTTGACGGTATGAACACTGAAGCTTTCTTT. This codes for CASSFLDGMNTEAFF. The whole variable domain, remainder taken from reference TRBV5-6 and TRBJ1-1, is DAGVTQSPTHLIKTRGQQVTLRCSPKSGHDTVSWYQQALGQGPQFIFQYYEEEERQRGNFPDRFSGHQFPNYSSELNVNALLLGDSALYLCASSFLDGMNTEAFFGQGTRLTVV.

The J gene is TRBJ2-4, the V gene TRBV27; D ambiguous. CDR3 length: 15 residues. Trimming removed 5 bases at V and 1 base at J, with 12 bases between. Germline CDR1 reads MNHEY; CDR2 reads SMNVEV (reference sequence). The chain's CDR3 is CASSPLWAAKNIQYF. As DNA, the CDR3 is TGTGCCAGCAGTCCCTTATGGGCGGCCAAAAACATTCAGTACTTC.

This sequence joins TRBV2 and TRBJ1-6; D unclear. Germline V lookup: CDR1 SNHLY, CDR2 FYNNEI. CDR3 length equals 15 residues. V lost 3 bases to trimming and J lost 0 bases, with 6 bases between them. CDR3 residues: CASSESSSYNSPLHF. In nucleotides, the CDR3 is TGTGCCAGCAGTGAGTCAAGCTCCTATAATTCACCCCTCCACTTT.

The V and J genes are TRBV5-1 and TRBJ2-5, with 9 bases that match TRBD2. The CDR3 has 18 residues. Per germline, CDR1 SGHRS and CDR2 YFSETQ. V lost 4 bases and J lost 5; bases outside the gene matches: 18. The CDR3: CASSHLSAGGPVDETQYF. CDR3 nucleotides: TGCGCCAGCAGCCACCTCTCCGCGGGGGGGCCTGTAGATGAGACCCAGTACTTC.

This rearrangement joins TRBV30 to TRBJ1-5, with D hard to call. The CDR3 sequence is 13 residues long. Germline V gene lookup returns CDR1 GTSNPN and CDR2 SVGIG (reference sequence). V gave up 4 bases and J gave up 1 base, with 8 bases separating them. CDR3 amino acids: CAWNSQSNQPQHF. The CDR3 bases are TGTGCCTGGAATTCACAGAGCAATCAGCCCCAGCATTTT.

The chain employs TRBV19 and TRBJ2-5; the D gene could be TRBD1 or TRBD2 (6 bases each). The CDR3 runs 13 residues. CDR1 and CDR2 from the germline V gene are LNHDA and SQIVND (reference sequence). With 2 bases removed from V and 7 bases from J, the gap between germline ends came to 11 bases. CDR3 loop: CASSITGAGTQYF. DNA of the CDR3: TGTGCCAGTAGTATAACGGGGGCCGGGACCCAGTACTTC.

The CDR3 nucleotides are TGTGCCTCGGGACTAGCGGGGAACACAGATACGCAGTATTTT. Translating gives CASGLAGNTDTQYF. This sequence joins TRBV10-3 and TRBJ2-3; 13 bases map to TRBD2. The ends lost 11 bases at V and 2 bases at J; junction bases unmatched: 4. The CDR3 runs to 14 residues. Germline lookup yields CDR1 ENHRY and CDR2 SYGVKD.

The rearrangement links TRBV5-1 to TRBJ2-3; D ambiguous. Germline CDR1 and CDR2: SGHRS and YFSETQ. Trimming pared 7 bases from V and 5 bases from J, leaving 14 bases between. The CDR3 sequence is 13 residues long. The CDR3 reads CASFRISGDTQYF. In nucleotides, the CDR3 is TGCGCCAGCTTCAGGATTAGTGGAGATACGCAGTATTTT.

This clone was seen a single time. The CDR3 is CASSLTSAGETQYF. The CDR3 DNA is TGTGCCAGCAGCTTGACTAGCGCGGGGGAGACCCAGTACTTC. This sequence joins TRBV11-2 and TRBJ2-5; 8 bases agree with TRBD2. CDR1 and CDR2 from the germline V gene are SGHAT and FQNNGV. V gave up 3 bases and J gave up 5 bases; unmatched junction bases: 5. The CDR3 consists of 14 residues. Variable domain in full (rest from reference TRBV11-2 and TRBJ2-5): EAGVAQSPRYKIIEKRQSVAFWCNPISGHATLYWYQQILGQGPKLLIQFQNNGVVDDSQLPKDRFSAERLKGVDSTLKIQPAKLEDSAVYLCASSLTSAGETQYFGPGTRLLVL.

CDR3 loop: CASSLTGVDGNTIYF. CDR3 DNA sequence: TGCGCCAGCAGTCTTACAGGGGTGGATGGAAACACCATATATTTT. The chain couples TRBV5-1 to TRBJ1-3, with 7 nucleotides matching TRBD1. V shed 5 bases and J 3 bases; nucleotides not matched to a gene: 8. The germline CDR1 and CDR2 sequences are SGHRS and YFSETQ. CDR3 size: 15 residues.

The chain couples TRBV18 to TRBJ2-7; TRBD2 matches 11 bases. J gave up 4 bases and V 8 bases, and 7 bases lay outside the gene matches. Germline V lookup: CDR1 KGHSH, CDR2 LQKENI. The CDR3 consists of 14 residues. The CDR3 reads CASNSGGARYEQYV. CDR3 DNA: TGTGCCAGCAATAGCGGGGGGGCGAGATACGAGCAGTACGTC.

This clone has just a few counts. The chain couples TRBV19 to TRBJ2-1; D is tentatively TRBD1 or TRBD2 (6 bases each). The CDR3 is 15 amino acids. Germline-derived CDR1 and CDR2 are LNHDA and SQIVND (reference sequence). The V gene lost 6 bases and the J gene lost 6 bases, with 18 bases spanning the gap. The chain's CDR3 is CASSRGTTGPNEQFF. The DNA for the CDR3 is TGTGCCAGTAGCCGCGGGACAACGGGTCCCAATGAGCAGTTCTTC.

This clone showed up just a few times. The chain couples TRBV19 to TRBJ2-6; 7 positions match TRBD1. The germline gives CDR1 LNHDA, CDR2 SQIVND (reference sequence). The ends lost 7 bases at V and 0 bases at J; junction bases unmatched: 12. The CDR3 contains 18 residues. CDR3 nucleotides: TGTGCCAGTAAGTCCCCTGGACAGGCAAGCTCTGGGGCCAACGTCCTGACTTTC. Protein sequence: CASKSPGQASSGANVLTF.

This clone was counted between two and nine times. The CDR3 region has the DNA TGTGCCAGCAGAAGAGGAACAGGTTATGGCTACACCTTC. Translation: CASRRGTGYGYTF. The chain has TRBV6-5 and TRBJ1-2, with D tentatively TRBD1 (5 bases). Germline V lookup: CDR1 MNHEY, CDR2 SVGAGI. CDR3 length equals 13 residues. Trimming pared 6 bases from V and 5 bases from J, leaving 13 bases between.

This sequence joins TRBV19 and TRBJ2-2; D may be TRBD2 (5 bases). Germline values: CDR1 LNHDA, CDR2 SQIVND (reference sequence). Trimming removed 1 base at V and 6 bases at J, with 9 bases between. This CDR3 is built from 14 residues. CDR3 coding DNA: TGTGCCAGTAGTATAGGAAGAGGGTCCGGGGAGCTGTTTTTT. It codes for CASSIGRGSGELFF.

The rearrangement links TRBV24-1 to TRBJ2-1, with 8 bases that match TRBD2. V trimming: 4 bases; J trimming: 2 bases; junction bases outside the gene matches: 9. CDR1 is KGHDR and CDR2 is SFDVKD in the germline V gene. The CDR3 spans 17 residues. As DNA, the CDR3 is TGTGCCACCAGTGACCCTTCAGCGGGGGCAACCTACAATGAGCAGTTCTTC. It encodes CATSDPSAGATYNEQFF.

In DNA, the CDR3 is TGTGCCAGCAGCGTCACGGACAGCCCGGGCGAGCAGTATTTT. Translated: CASSVTDSPGEQYF. The V call is TRBV4-2, the J call TRBJ2-3; a weak D match, TRBD1 (6 bases). This CDR3 comprises 14 residues. Germline lookup yields CDR1 LGHNA and CDR2 YNFKEQ. The V gene lost 5 bases and the J gene lost 11 bases, with 20 bases spanning the gap.

The genes are TRBV7-9 and TRBJ1-2, with D uncertain. The CDR3 spans 13 residues. Germline-derived CDR1 and CDR2 are SEHNR and FQNEAQ (reference sequence). The V end lost 3 bases, the J end lost 6 bases, and 11 bases lay between the germline ends. DNA for the CDR3: TGTGCCAGCAGCTTGGAAGCGTGGGATGGCTACACCTTC. Translation gives CASSLEAWDGYTF.

The rearrangement uses TRBV10-2 and TRBJ2-1; D gene uncertain. The V and J ends lost 3 bases and 7 bases respectively, with 28 bases between them. The CDR3 contains 19 residues. Germline V gives CDR1 WSHSY, CDR2 SAAADI. The CDR3, as DNA: TGCGCCAGCAGTGAAGGATTTAGGCCGAGACCCAGTTCGGGTAATGAGCAGTTCTTC. Amino acids: CASSEGFRPRPSSGNEQFF.